Below, 29 T cell receptor beta chains from the same sample are listed, as sequenced in a study of cytomegalovirus exposure and HLA in healthy donors. With 60 Vbeta and 13 Jbeta primers, the PCR was carried out. The data were produced by immunoSEQ multiplex PCR, yet TCRdb's version contains in-frame clones alone and is incomplete. The profile covers around 150,000 clones, with 70% to 90% appearing a single time and 3.5% to 5.5% taken by the ten largest. Input material: PBMCs. These receptor sequences come from a woman in her 40s in good health and CMV-seropositive.

To note about this clone: The junction does not match germline at one end; this may be a read error. CDR3 protein: CASSAYSGQGAGANVLTF. The CDR3 DNA reads as TGTGCTAGCAGCGCCTACTCGGGACAGGGGGCTGGGGCCAACGTCCTGACTTTC. The chain carries TRBV7-7 and TRBJ2-6; 11 bases are shared with TRBD1. This CDR3 region has 18 residues. CDR1 is SSHAT, CDR2 FNYEAQ, per germline (reference sequence).

The chain is built from TRBV14 and TRBJ2-1; 8 bases map to TRBD2. J gave up 8 bases and V 0 bases, and 0 bases lay outside the gene matches. Germline CDR1 reads SGHDN; CDR2 reads FVKESK. The CDR3 contains 13 residues. The CDR3 spells CASSQELADEQFF. CDR3 nucleotides: TGTGCCAGCAGCCAAGAACTAGCGGATGAGCAGTTCTTC.

This chain uses TRBV4-3 with TRBJ2-7; TRBD1 matches at 8 bases. Germline lookup yields CDR1 LGHNA and CDR2 YSLEER. This CDR3 is 14 amino acids long. Unmatched junction bases numbered 2, after V lost 1 base and J lost 3 bases. The CDR3 reads CASSQGQGIYEQYF. CDR3 bases: TGCGCCAGCAGCCAAGGACAGGGGATCTACGAGCAGTACTTC.

The chain is built from TRBV2 and TRBJ1-1, with D uncertain. CDR3 length equals 11 residues. V was trimmed by 6 bases and J by 4 bases, leaving 6 bases between them. From germline, CDR1 is SNHLY and CDR2 FYNNEI. CDR3 DNA sequence: TGTGCCAGCAGCGGTATCACTGAAGCTTTCTTT. Amino acids: CASSGITEAFF. The full variable domain, with the rest looked up from reference TRBV2 and TRBJ1-1, is EPEVTQTPSHQVTQMGQEVILRCVPISNHLYFYWYRQILGQKVEFLVSFYNNEISEKSEIFDDQFSVERPDGSNFTLKIRSTKLEDSAMYFCASSGITEAFFGQGTRLTVV.

In regard to this clone: Other DNA sequences in the same sample also yield this CDR3. The chain carries TRBV28 and TRBJ1-2; D might be TRBD1 (6 bases). With 3 bases removed from V and 6 bases from J, the gap between germline ends came to 11 bases. CDR1 and CDR2 from the germline V gene are MDHEN and SYDVKM. The CDR3 has 13 amino acids. CDR3: CASSFGQRDGYTF. CDR3 nucleotides: TGTGCCAGCAGTTTTGGACAGCGCGATGGCTACACCTTC.

The V gene is TRBV28, the J gene TRBJ1-2, with a weak D call TRBD1 (5 bases). Between the trimmed V and J ends, which lost 7 bases and 8 bases, there was a span of 26 bases. Germline V gene sequence: CDR1 MDHEN, CDR2 SYDVKM. The CDR3 spans 16 residues. The CDR3 sequence: CASNSATRQFLVGYTF. The CDR3, as DNA: TGTGCCAGCAACTCAGCTACGAGACAGTTTCTTGTCGGCTACACCTTC.

The chain uses TRBV2 and TRBJ1-2, with D unresolved. Germline V gives CDR1 SNHLY, CDR2 FYNNEI. Deletions cut 6 bases from V and 4 bases from J, with 9 bases between. The CDR3 runs 12 residues. CDR3: CASRGSAYGYTF. CDR3 bases: TGTGCCAGCAGGGGCTCGGCCTATGGCTACACCTTC.

In this sample, this clone turned up many times. J is TRBJ2-7 and V is TRBV27; D not certain. The CDR3 is 13 amino acids. The V and J ends lost 4 bases and 0 bases respectively, with 7 bases between them. Germline V gene data show CDR1 as MNHEY and CDR2 as SMNVEV (reference sequence). CDR3: CASSSVSSYEQYF. DNA for the CDR3: TGTGCCAGCAGTTCCGTGAGCTCCTACGAGCAGTACTTC.

This chain connects TRBV29-1 to TRBJ1-2, with D uncertain. CDR1 is SQVTM, CDR2 ANQGSEA, per germline. The V end lost 3 bases, the J end lost 1 base, and 6 bases lay between the germline ends. CDR3 length: 12 residues. CDR3 nucleotides: TGCAGCGTTGACGAGTTTAACTATGGCTACACCTTC. Translated, it gives CSVDEFNYGYTF.

The chain recombines TRBV14 with TRBJ2-1; D may be TRBD2 (5 bases). This CDR3 contains 16 residues. CDR1 SGHDN and CDR2 FVKESK come from the germline V gene. V lost 5 bases to trimming and J lost 4 bases, with 18 bases between them. CDR3: CASSTHLAGSYNEQFF. The CDR3 DNA sequence: TGTGCCAGCAGCACTCACCTGGCGGGTTCTTACAATGAGCAGTTCTTC.

The rearrangement joins TRBV30 to TRBJ2-2; D is possibly TRBD2 (6 bases). From germline, CDR1 is GTSNPN and CDR2 SVGIG (reference sequence). V was cut by 5 bases and J by 6 bases, with 13 bases left in between. The CDR3 is 13 amino acids. DNA of the CDR3: TGTGCCTGGGGGGGAGGAGCGGCCGGGGAGCTGTTTTTT. Amino acids: CAWGGGAAGELFF.

V is TRBV16 and J is TRBJ1-5; a possible D gene is TRBD1 (5 bases). Germline CDR1 and CDR2: KGHSY and FQNENV. The CDR3 is 14 residues long. The V end lost 0 bases, the J end lost 10 bases, and 13 bases lay between the germline ends. In DNA, the CDR3 is TGTGCCAGCAGCCAATCTGACAGCTCGTTACCCCAGCATTTT. Protein sequence: CASSQSDSSLPQHF.

The genes are TRBV5-8 and TRBJ1-2; D is unresolved. Germline lookup yields CDR1 SGHTS and CDR2 YDEGEE. The V and J ends lost 1 base and 6 bases respectively, with 7 bases between them. The CDR3 spans 12 residues. The CDR3 spells CASSLRGNGYTF. CDR3 DNA: TGTGCCAGCAGCTTGAGAGGGAATGGCTACACCTTC.

This chain joins TRBV7-9 and TRBJ2-7; perhaps TRBD2 as D (6 bases). The CDR3 runs to 14 residues. Germline values: CDR1 SEHNR, CDR2 FQNEAQ (reference sequence). V was pared by 5 bases and J by 4 bases, with 15 bases between. Here the CDR3 DNA reads TGTGCCAGCAGCCCTCGGGTCGGGAGTTACGAGCAGTACTTC. The encoded protein is CASSPRVGSYEQYF.

The chain couples TRBV18 to TRBJ2-7; the D is unclear. This CDR3 has 15 amino acids. CDR1 and CDR2 (germline): KGHSH, LQKENI. Trimming removed 3 bases at V and 2 bases at J, with 14 bases between. The CDR3: CASSPSHPTAYEQYF. The CDR3 DNA reads TGTGCCAGCTCACCGAGTCACCCTACCGCCTACGAGCAGTACTTC. The variable domain in full, with the rest retrieved from reference TRBV18 and TRBJ2-7, is NAGVMQNPRHLVRRRGQEARLRCSPMKGHSHVYWYRQLPEEGLKFMVYLQKENIIDESGMPKERFSAEFPKEGPSILRIQQVVRGDSAAYFCASSPSHPTAYEQYFGPGTRLTVT.

V is TRBV11-2 and J is TRBJ2-3, with 12 nucleotides matching TRBD2. This CDR3 has 17 amino acids. Trimming cost V 5 bases and J 4 bases; bases outside gene matches: 10. Germline assignment: CDR1 SGHAT and CDR2 FQNNGV. CDR3 sequence reads: CASSARTSGTQADTQYF. The CDR3 region has the DNA TGTGCCAGCAGCGCGAGGACTAGCGGGACTCAAGCAGATACGCAGTATTTT.

V and J are TRBV28 and TRBJ1-3, with D possibly being TRBD1 (6 bases). The V gene lost 7 bases and the J gene lost 0 bases, with 16 bases spanning the gap. Per germline, CDR1 MDHEN and CDR2 SYDVKM. This CDR3 contains 16 residues. The CDR3 bases are TGTGCCAGCAATAGTGAATGGGGGCCCTCTGGAAACACCATATATTTT. Amino acid sequence: CASNSEWGPSGNTIYF.

This chain connects TRBV5-1 to TRBJ1-2; the D is unclear. Germline-derived CDR1 and CDR2 are SGHRS and YFSETQ. The V and J ends lost 4 bases and 2 bases respectively, with 12 bases between them. The CDR3 extends over 14 amino acids. The chain's CDR3 is CASSPSGENYGYTF. The DNA for the CDR3 is TGCGCCAGCAGCCCTTCTGGAGAAAACTATGGCTACACCTTC.

V and J are TRBV6-1 and TRBJ2-2; TRBD2 matches at 8 bases. The V and J ends lost 4 bases and 4 bases, in that order; junction bases with no gene match: 5. In germline, CDR1 is MNHNS, CDR2 SASEGT. This CDR3 has 15 amino acids. CDR3 sequence (DNA): TGTGCCAGCAGTGCGCCCAGCGGGAGCACCGGGGAGCTGTTTTTT. Residues: CASSAPSGSTGELFF.

The rearrangement joins TRBV19 to TRBJ1-5, with TRBD1 matching 8 bases. This CDR3 region has 14 residues. The trim removed 6 bases at V and 6 bases at J, leaving 7 bases unmatched. Germline-derived CDR1 and CDR2 are LNHDA and SQIVND (reference sequence). The CDR3 coding sequence is TGTGCCAGTAGCAAGACAGGGGACGGTCAGCCCCAGCATTTT. Residues: CASSKTGDGQPQHF.

A word on this clone: An end of the junction does not agree with germline; a read error may underlie this. The CDR3 loop is CASSSTGVTDAQYF. In DNA form, the CDR3 reads TGCGCCAGCAGCTCTACGGGGGTCACAGATGCGCAGTATTTT. The chain couples TRBV5-1 to TRBJ2-3, with TRBD2 as a possible D gene (6 bases). CDR1 SGHRS and CDR2 YFSETQ come from the germline V gene. CDR3 length equals 14 residues.

This rearrangement joins TRBV5-1 to TRBJ1-1; the D gene is possibly TRBD1 (6 bases). Germline V gene data show CDR1 as SGHRS and CDR2 as YFSETQ. Trimming stripped 4 bases from V and 3 bases from J, with 13 bases between. The length of the CDR3 is 14 residues. This chain's CDR3 is CASSSEQGHTEAFF. In nucleotides, the CDR3 is TGCGCCAGCAGCAGCGAACAGGGACACACTGAAGCTTTCTTT. The variable domain in full, with the rest retrieved from reference TRBV5-1 and TRBJ1-1, is KAGVTQTPRYLIKTRGQQVTLSCSPISGHRSVSWYQQTPGQGLQFLFEYFSETQRNKGNFPGRFSGRQFSNSRSEMNVSTLELGDSALYLCASSSEQGHTEAFFGQGTRLTVV.

V usage is TRBV7-9 and J usage is TRBJ1-1; 8 bases align to TRBD1. J lost 1 base, V lost 5 bases, and 6 bases had no gene match. CDR1 and CDR2 from the germline V gene are SEHNR and FQNEAQ (reference sequence). The CDR3 runs to 15 residues. The CDR3 DNA sequence: TGTGCCAGCAGCCCGTCAACAGGGGGGAACACTGAAGCTTTCTTT. It encodes CASSPSTGGNTEAFF. The full variable domain, in which reference TRBV7-9 and TRBJ1-1 provide the parts outside the CDR3, is DTGVSQNPRHKITKRGQNVTFRCDPISEHNRLYWYRQTLGQGPEFLTYFQNEAQLEKSRLLSDRFSAERPKGSFSTLEIQRTEQGDSAMYLCASSPSTGGNTEAFFGQGTRLTVV.

V gene TRBV7-6 combines with J gene TRBJ2-7, with a weak D call TRBD1 (5 bases). CDR1 and CDR2 (germline): SGHVS, FNYEAQ. The CDR3 extends over 15 amino acids. V lost 1 base and J 4 bases, leaving 14 bases between the germline ends. The chain's CDR3 is CASSLEVGQWYEQYF. CDR3 bases: TGTGCCAGCAGCTTAGAGGTTGGACAATGGTACGAGCAGTACTTC.

This clone was counted once. This chain connects TRBV6-1 to TRBJ2-2, with 11 positions matching TRBD2. Germline V gene sequence: CDR1 MNHNS, CDR2 SASEGT. The ends lost 7 bases at V and 2 bases at J; junction bases unmatched: 3. The CDR3 is 15 residues long. The CDR3 DNA reads TGTGCCAGCAAGACTAGCGGGGTCAACACCGGGGAGCTGTTTTTT. This encodes CASKTSGVNTGELFF.

The CDR3 here is CASSLRLLTGELFF. In DNA, the CDR3 is TGTGCCAGCAGCCTACGTTTATTAACCGGGGAGCTGTTTTTT. The chain couples TRBV7-8 to TRBJ2-2; no reliable D call. CDR3 length equals 14 residues. Germline lookup yields CDR1 SGHVS and CDR2 FQNEAQ. Trimming shortened V by 5 bases and J by 5 bases, and 12 bases separated the two germline ends.

V gene TRBV7-6 combines with J gene TRBJ2-1; 7 nucleotides agree with TRBD2. This CDR3 has 16 amino acids. Trimming at V came to 4 bases and at J to 8 bases, leaving 14 bases not matched to a gene. Germline-derived CDR1 and CDR2 are SGHVS and FNYEAQ. Here the CDR3 reads CASSSTSAERLDEQFF. The CDR3 region has the DNA TGTGCCAGCAGCTCTACTAGCGCCGAGAGGTTAGATGAGCAGTTCTTC.

The chain has TRBV10-3 and TRBJ2-5, with D possibly TRBD1 on 6 matching bases. The CDR3 runs to 16 residues. The V gene's germline CDR1 is ENHRY and CDR2 SYGVKD. The germline V and J ends were trimmed by 2 bases and 5 bases, with 18 bases remaining between them. The CDR3 nucleotides are TGTGCCATCAGTGAGGAGTGGGGGCGGGTGGAGGAGACCCAGTACTTC. It encodes CAISEEWGRVEETQYF.

The V call is TRBV27, the J call TRBJ2-1; tentative D call: TRBD1 (6 bases). CDR3 size: 14 residues. V was trimmed by 3 bases and J by 2 bases, leaving 8 bases between them. Germline assignment: CDR1 MNHEY and CDR2 SMNVEV (reference sequence). CDR3 sequence reads: CASSFGQTYNEQFF. The CDR3 coding sequence is TGTGCCAGCAGTTTCGGACAGACCTACAATGAGCAGTTCTTC.